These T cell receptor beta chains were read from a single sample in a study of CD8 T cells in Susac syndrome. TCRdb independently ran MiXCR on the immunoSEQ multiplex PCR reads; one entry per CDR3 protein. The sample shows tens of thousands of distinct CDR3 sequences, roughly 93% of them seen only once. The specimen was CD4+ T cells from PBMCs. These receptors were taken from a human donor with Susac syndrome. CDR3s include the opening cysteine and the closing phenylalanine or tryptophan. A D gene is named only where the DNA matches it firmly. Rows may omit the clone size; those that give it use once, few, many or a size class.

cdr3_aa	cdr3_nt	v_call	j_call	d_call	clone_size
CASSLTLDSNQPQHF	TGCGCCAGCAGCCTAACCCTCGATAGCAATCAGCCCCAGCATTTT	TRBV4-3	TRBJ1-5	NA	NA
CASSLGGGYSYEQYF	TGTGCCAGCAGCTTAGGGGGAGGTTACTCCTACGAGCAGTACTTC	TRBV7-2	TRBJ2-7	NA	NA
CASSSERTGFNEQYF	TGTGCCAGCTCATCGGAAAGGACAGGGTTCAACGAGCAGTACTTC	TRBV18	TRBJ2-7	TRBD1	NA
CASSDPGLSSGANVLTF	TGTGCCAGCAGTGACCCCGGATTAAGCTCTGGGGCCAACGTCCTGACTTTC	TRBV2	TRBJ2-6	NA	NA
CASGIGRGYSPLHF	TGTGCCAGCGGCATAGGACGGGGGTATTCACCCCTCCACTTT	TRBV2	TRBJ1-6	NA	NA
CSASGKETQYF	TGCAGTGCCTCAGGGAAAGAGACCCAGTACTTC	TRBV20-1	TRBJ2-5	NA	few
CASSQDPRNQPQHF	TGCGCCAGCAGCCAAGATCCGAGAAATCAGCCCCAGCATTTT	TRBV4-3	TRBJ1-5	NA	NA
CASSPQWGGDLAKNIQYF	TGTGCCAGCAGCCCTCAATGGGGAGGGGACTTAGCCAAAAACATTCAGTACTTC	TRBV3-1	TRBJ2-4	TRBD2	NA
CASSRGGGNTEAFF	TGTGCCAGCAGCCGGGGGGGAGGGAACACTGAAGCTTTCTTT	TRBV27	TRBJ1-1	NA	NA
CASSLAGGPYEQYF	TGTGCCAGCAGTTTAGCGGGGGGGCCCTACGAGCAGTACTTC	TRBV12-3/TRBV12-4	TRBJ2-7	NA	NA
CSAWDRVAGETQYF	TGCAGTGCGTGGGACAGGGTAGCTGGAGAGACCCAGTACTTC	TRBV20-1	TRBJ2-5	TRBD1	once
CASSYHGPIYEQYF	TGTGCCAGCAGTTACCATGGACCGATCTACGAGCAGTACTTC	TRBV6-2/TRBV6-3	TRBJ2-7	NA	NA
CASSYGTGSHEQYF	TGTGCCAGCAGTTATGGGACAGGGTCCCACGAGCAGTACTTC	TRBV6-5	TRBJ2-7	TRBD1	NA
CSVSEGSATNYGYTF	TGCAGTGTGTCCGAAGGGTCGGCTACTAACTATGGCTACACCTTC	TRBV20-1	TRBJ1-2	NA	NA
CASSLVPQFSYEQYF	TGTGCCAGCAGCTTAGTTCCCCAGTTCTCCTACGAGCAGTACTTC	TRBV7-8	TRBJ2-7	NA	NA
CATMDGSNYGYTF	TGTGCCACCATGGACGGATCTAACTATGGCTACACCTTC	TRBV24-1	TRBJ1-2	NA	NA
CASSSRLASSYNEQFF	TGTGCCAGCAGCTCTCGACTAGCGAGCTCCTACAATGAGCAGTTCTTC	TRBV13	TRBJ2-1	TRBD2	NA
CASTRGTAGNTIYF	TGTGCCAGCACCAGGGGGACCGCCGGAAACACCATATATTTT	TRBV6-5	TRBJ1-3	TRBD1	NA
CASSLASLLPNYGYTF	TGCGCCAGCAGCTTGGCCTCCCTACTACCTAACTATGGCTACACCTTC	TRBV5-1	TRBJ1-2	NA	NA
CASSFVQGFAYEQYF	TGTGCCAGCAGCTTCGTCCAGGGGTTCGCCTACGAGCAGTACTTC	TRBV7-9	TRBJ2-7	NA	NA
CASRPLAGPSYEQYF	TGCGCCAGCAGACCGCTAGCGGGGCCATCCTACGAGCAGTACTTC	TRBV5-1	TRBJ2-7	TRBD2	NA
CASSQDGSSGANVLTF	TGTGCCAGCAGCCAAGATGGAAGCTCTGGGGCCAACGTCCTGACTTTC	TRBV4-2	TRBJ2-6	NA	NA
CSAEKVQGNSPLHF	TGCAGTGCCGAGAAAGTGCAGGGCAACTCACCCCTCCACTTT	TRBV20-1	TRBJ1-6	NA	NA
CASTLAPEGEKLFF	TGTGCCAGCACTCTGGCTCCGGAAGGGGAAAAACTGTTTTTT	TRBV28	TRBJ1-4	NA	NA
CASSSDRETNEKLFF	TGTGCCAGCAGTTCCGACAGGGAGACTAATGAAAAACTGTTTTTT	TRBV28	TRBJ1-4	TRBD1	NA
CASSKQLAGGTDTQYF	TGTGCCAGCAGCAAACAACTAGCGGGGGGTACAGATACGCAGTATTTT	TRBV7-2	TRBJ2-3	TRBD2	once
CASSPSDREASGYTF	TGTGCCAGCAGTCCCTCGGACAGGGAAGCGTCGGGCTACACCTTC	TRBV27	TRBJ1-2	TRBD1	NA
CASSLALGLAEETQYF	TGTGCCAGCAGTTTAGCGCTAGGACTAGCGGAAGAGACCCAGTACTTC	TRBV12-3/TRBV12-4	TRBJ2-5	TRBD2	NA
CASSQGQGSQLGQFF	TGCGCCAGCAGCCAGGGACAGGGCTCCCAACTCGGGCAGTTCTTC	TRBV4-1	TRBJ2-1	TRBD1	NA
CASSIRHTQYF	TGTGCCAGCAGCATCAGACATACGCAGTATTTT	TRBV7-2	TRBJ2-3	NA	NA
CASTFWGGLNTEAFF	TGTGCCAGCACCTTCTGGGGGGGCTTGAACACTGAAGCTTTCTTT	TRBV6-2/TRBV6-3	TRBJ1-1	NA	NA
CASSLRDIPYEQYF	TGTGCCAGCAGTTTAAGGGACATTCCCTACGAGCAGTACTTC	TRBV12-3/TRBV12-4	TRBJ2-7	NA	once
CASSLDTGDTGELFF	TGCGCCAGCAGCTTGGACACAGGGGACACCGGGGAGCTGTTTTTT	TRBV5-1	TRBJ2-2	TRBD1	NA
CAISDWDRGGYEQYF	TGTGCCATCAGTGATTGGGACAGGGGAGGGTACGAGCAGTACTTC	TRBV10-3	TRBJ2-7	TRBD1	NA
CASSLQIDREAFF	TGTGCCAGCAGTCTTCAAATAGACAGGGAAGCTTTCTTT	TRBV5-4	TRBJ1-1	NA	NA
CASSFPQTGTSGEAFF	TGTGCCAGCAGTTTTCCTCAAACAGGGACCTCAGGAGAAGCTTTCTTT	TRBV6-2/TRBV6-3	TRBJ1-1	NA	NA
CANSRQGALSTDTQYF	TGTGCCAACAGCCGCCAGGGGGCCCTTAGCACAGATACGCAGTATTTT	TRBV2	TRBJ2-3	TRBD1	NA
CASSYWGQGRSPLHF	TGTGCCAGCAGTTACTGGGGTCAGGGACGGTCACCCCTCCACTTT	TRBV6-5	TRBJ1-6	NA	NA
CASSFRGWYEQYF	TGTGCCAGCAGTTTCAGGGGTTGGTACGAGCAGTACTTC	TRBV28	TRBJ2-7	NA	NA
CASSQPRQATNTGELFF	TGTGCCAGCAGCCAACCTCGACAGGCTACGAACACCGGGGAGCTGTTTTTT	TRBV4-2	TRBJ2-2	NA	NA